Listed below are T cell receptor beta chains from one sample, sequenced in a study of control samples from healthy donors and cancer patients. Clones were read by immunoSEQ multiplex PCR, and TCRdb kept only the in-frame ones, dropping some. The table shows around 41,000 clones, with about 86% occurring only once. Material for sequencing was PBMCs. These receptors were collected from a woman aged 55-69 years with lung cancer. The CDR3 runs from the conserved cysteine through the conserved F or W. Fields, in order: D gene, V gene, clone size, J gene, CDR3 protein, CDR3 DNA. The D gene is left open where the match is weak. Clone size is stated in some rows and not others, as once, few, many or a class when expanded.

d_call: -
v_call: TRBV7-9
clone_size: -
j_call: TRBJ2-2
cdr3_aa: CASSLTGQLNTGELFF
cdr3_nt: TGTGCCAGCAGCCTAACAGGACAGTTGAACACCGGGGAGCTGTTTTTT

d_call: -
v_call: TRBV14
clone_size: -
j_call: TRBJ1-4
cdr3_aa: CASSQGARGRSNEKLFF
cdr3_nt: TGTGCCAGCAGCCAGGGGGCACGGGGGCGGTCTAATGAAAAACTGTTTTTT

d_call: -
v_call: TRBV11-3
clone_size: -
j_call: TRBJ2-2
cdr3_aa: CASSLDWETGELFF
cdr3_nt: TGTGCCAGCAGCTTAGATTGGGAAACCGGGGAGCTGTTTTTT

d_call: -
v_call: TRBV6-5
clone_size: -
j_call: TRBJ1-3
cdr3_aa: CASSSLTGTSGNTIYF
cdr3_nt: TGTGCCAGCAGTTCTCTTACAGGGACCTCTGGAAACACCATATATTTT

d_call: TRBD1
v_call: TRBV6-5
clone_size: -
j_call: TRBJ2-1
cdr3_aa: CASSAKGTGWTGQFF
cdr3_nt: TGTGCCAGCAGCGCCAAGGGGACAGGTTGGACTGGGCAGTTCTTC

d_call: -
v_call: TRBV7-6
clone_size: -
j_call: TRBJ2-7
cdr3_aa: CASSPSEAYEQYF
cdr3_nt: TGTGCCAGCAGCCCCTCAGAGGCCTACGAGCAGTACTTC

d_call: -
v_call: TRBV7-9
clone_size: -
j_call: TRBJ1-5
cdr3_aa: CASSLEDGTAQHF
cdr3_nt: TGTGCCAGCAGCTTAGAGGATGGCACGGCCCAGCATTTT

d_call: -
v_call: TRBV28
clone_size: -
j_call: TRBJ2-7
cdr3_aa: CASSLLTSYEQYF
cdr3_nt: TGTGCCAGCAGTTTGCTCACCTCCTACGAGCAGTACTTC

d_call: TRBD2
v_call: TRBV11-1
clone_size: -
j_call: TRBJ2-1
cdr3_aa: CASSPTSAHNEQFF
cdr3_nt: TGTGCCAGCAGCCCCACTAGCGCCCACAATGAGCAGTTCTTC

d_call: -
v_call: TRBV10-3
clone_size: -
j_call: TRBJ1-3
cdr3_aa: CAISGGNTIYF
cdr3_nt: TGTGCCATCTCCGGAGGAAACACCATATATTTT

d_call: TRBD1
v_call: TRBV4-1
clone_size: once
j_call: TRBJ1-5
cdr3_aa: CASSPGTGVPSQHF
cdr3_nt: TGCGCCAGCAGCCCCGGGACAGGGGTCCCCTCCCAGCATTTT

d_call: -
v_call: TRBV30
clone_size: few
j_call: TRBJ1-1
cdr3_aa: CAWSVDRNTEAFF
cdr3_nt: TGTGCCTGGAGTGTAGACAGAAACACTGAAGCTTTCTTT

d_call: -
v_call: TRBV3-1/TRBV3-2
clone_size: -
j_call: TRBJ2-1
cdr3_aa: CASSRVPEYNEQFF
cdr3_nt: TGTGCCAGCAGTAGGGTACCAGAATACAATGAGCAGTTCTTC

d_call: TRBD1
v_call: TRBV7-9
clone_size: once
j_call: TRBJ2-1
cdr3_aa: CASSPRQGMNEQFF
cdr3_nt: TGTGCCAGCAGCCCTAGACAGGGGATGAATGAGCAGTTCTTC

d_call: -
v_call: TRBV7-2
clone_size: -
j_call: TRBJ2-3
cdr3_aa: CASSFRLTDTQYF
cdr3_nt: TGTGCCAGCAGCTTTCGACTCACAGATACGCAGTATTTT

d_call: -
v_call: TRBV5-1
clone_size: -
j_call: TRBJ1-1
cdr3_aa: CASSLEDGGTEAFF
cdr3_nt: TGCGCCAGCAGCTTGGAGGATGGGGGAACTGAAGCTTTCTTT

d_call: -
v_call: TRBV7-9
clone_size: -
j_call: TRBJ2-7
cdr3_aa: CASSSLSTGVYEQYF
cdr3_nt: TGTGCCAGCAGCTCACTCTCGACAGGAGTCTACGAGCAGTACTTC

d_call: TRBD1
v_call: TRBV12-3/TRBV12-4
clone_size: -
j_call: TRBJ2-5
cdr3_aa: CASRTGVQETQYF
cdr3_nt: TGTGCCAGCAGGACAGGGGTTCAAGAGACCCAGTACTTC

d_call: -
v_call: TRBV30
clone_size: -
j_call: TRBJ2-2
cdr3_aa: CAWSSRGTGELFF
cdr3_nt: TGTGCCTGGAGTTCTCGTGGGACCGGGGAGCTGTTTTTT

d_call: -
v_call: TRBV6-5
clone_size: -
j_call: TRBJ2-7
cdr3_aa: CASSPLGGITYEQYF
cdr3_nt: TGTGCCAGCAGTCCTCTAGGGGGTATAACCTACGAGCAGTACTTC

d_call: -
v_call: TRBV30
clone_size: -
j_call: TRBJ1-1
cdr3_aa: CAWSRSPGGAFF
cdr3_nt: TGTGCCTGGAGCCGGAGTCCAGGCGGTGCTTTCTTT

d_call: TRBD1
v_call: TRBV7-9
clone_size: few
j_call: TRBJ1-1
cdr3_aa: CASSFFSGGDTEAFF
cdr3_nt: TGTGCCAGCAGCTTTTTTTCAGGGGGAGACACTGAAGCTTTCTTT

d_call: -
v_call: TRBV10-3
clone_size: -
j_call: TRBJ2-5
cdr3_aa: CAISRGDQETQYF
cdr3_nt: TGTGCCATCAGTAGGGGGGACCAAGAGACCCAGTACTTC

d_call: -
v_call: TRBV30
clone_size: -
j_call: TRBJ2-5
cdr3_aa: CAWSRTEETQYF
cdr3_nt: TGTGCCTGGAGCAGGACTGAAGAGACCCAGTACTTC

d_call: -
v_call: TRBV14
clone_size: -
j_call: TRBJ1-2
cdr3_aa: CASSQRLDYGYTF
cdr3_nt: TGTGCCAGCAGCCAAAGGTTGGACTATGGCTACACCTTC

d_call: -
v_call: TRBV13
clone_size: few
j_call: TRBJ2-1
cdr3_aa: CASSLEAGPGNEQFF
cdr3_nt: TGTGCCAGCAGCTTAGAGGCAGGGCCGGGAAATGAGCAGTTCTTC

d_call: -
v_call: TRBV10-1
clone_size: -
j_call: TRBJ2-5
cdr3_aa: CASSGGGTETQYF
cdr3_nt: TGCGCCAGCAGTGGTGGAGGGACGGAGACCCAGTACTTC

d_call: TRBD1
v_call: TRBV27
clone_size: few
j_call: TRBJ2-1
cdr3_aa: CASSLGQGNNEQFF
cdr3_nt: TGTGCCAGCAGTTTGGGACAGGGAAACAATGAGCAGTTCTTC

d_call: -
v_call: TRBV30
clone_size: -
j_call: TRBJ2-5
cdr3_aa: CAWSVGETQYF
cdr3_nt: TGTGCCTGGAGTGTAGGGGAGACCCAGTACTTC

d_call: -
v_call: TRBV19
clone_size: -
j_call: TRBJ2-1
cdr3_aa: CASSIDLTGDSYNEQFF
cdr3_nt: TGTGCCAGTAGTATAGATCTTACGGGAGACTCCTACAATGAGCAGTTCTTC